The 32 T cell receptor beta chains below were found in one sample sequenced in a study of cytomegalovirus exposure and HLA in healthy donors. PCR amplification relied on 60 Vbeta primers (plus 13 Jbeta primers). Assay: immunoSEQ multiplex PCR; the TCRdb copy retains only in-frame clones and omits some. Of some 110,000 clones listed, around three quarters are singletons. Material: PBMCs. All receptors derive from a woman between 40 and 55 years old in good health and CMV-seropositive.

The chain combines TRBV6-6 with TRBJ2-1; 7 bases map to TRBD1. After removal of 4 bases from V and 10 bases from J, the junction contained 7 bases not matched to a gene. The V gene's germline CDR1 is MNHNY and CDR2 SVGAGI (reference sequence). This CDR3 is 13 amino acids long. The CDR3 DNA is TGTGCCAGCAGTTCCGGGACAGCCAAAGAGCAGTTCTTC. This gives the protein CASSSGTAKEQFF.

The CDR3 reads CASSLWQGHGYTF. CDR3 bases: TGTGCCAGCAGTTTATGGCAGGGGCATGGCTACACCTTC. The gene calls are TRBV28 and TRBJ1-2, with D maybe TRBD1 (6 bases). The CDR3 spans 13 residues. CDR1 and CDR2 (germline): MDHEN, SYDVKM. V dropped 0 bases and J dropped 6 bases, with 8 bases sitting between them.

The J gene is TRBJ2-3, the V gene TRBV6-6, with D hard to call. Trimming took off 6 bases at V and 0 bases at J, with 4 bases between the two ends. The CDR3 sequence is 12 residues long. Germline V gene lookup returns CDR1 MNHNY and CDR2 SVGAGI (reference sequence). CDR3 residues: CASSSSTDTQYF. In DNA, the CDR3 is TGTGCCAGCAGCTCCAGCACAGATACGCAGTATTTT.

The chain employs TRBV27 and TRBJ2-6, with D perhaps matching TRBD1 (6 bases). The CDR3 covers 17 residues. Germline CDR1 reads MNHEY; CDR2 reads SMNVEV (reference sequence). V was cut by 6 bases and J by 0 bases, with 15 bases left in between. The CDR3 loop reads CASSRDNFNSGANVLTF. The DNA of the CDR3 is TGTGCCAGCAGCCGGGACAACTTTAACTCTGGGGCCAACGTCCTGACTTTC.

The rearrangement links TRBV7-3 to TRBJ2-3, with D possibly being TRBD2 (6 bases). This CDR3 contains 15 residues. CDR1 is SGHTA, CDR2 FQGTGA, per germline. V dropped 2 bases and J dropped 4 bases, with 13 bases sitting between them. CDR3 nucleotides: TGTGCCAGCAGCTTAGGAGGGACTGGCGCAGATACGCAGTATTTT. It is translated as CASSLGGTGADTQYF.

J is TRBJ2-1 and V is TRBV2; a weak D match, TRBD2 (6 bases). CDR1 SNHLY and CDR2 FYNNEI come from the germline V gene. The CDR3 covers 17 residues. V was cut by 0 bases and J by 0 bases, with 12 bases left in between. Written as DNA, the CDR3 is TGTGCCAGCAGTGAAGCCTTTAGCGGTAGCTCCTACAATGAGCAGTTCTTC. It translates to CASSEAFSGSSYNEQFF.

The rearrangement links TRBV29-1 to TRBJ2-5; possibly TRBD2 for D (5 bases). Germline V CDR1 and CDR2: SQVTM, ANQGSEA. The V and J ends lost 4 bases and 5 bases respectively, with 11 bases between them. This CDR3 comprises 12 residues. The CDR3 nucleotides read TGCAGCGTTGTGGAGGTATCGGAGACCCAGTACTTC. It codes for CSVVEVSETQYF.

The chain has TRBV2 and TRBJ1-3; TRBD1 is a possible D gene (5 bases). This CDR3 region has 15 residues. Trimming removed 8 bases from V and 4 bases from J, with 18 bases in between. Germline CDR1 reads SNHLY; CDR2 reads FYNNEI. The CDR3 loop is CASLQENLLGNTIYF. CDR3 nucleotide sequence: TGTGCCAGCCTACAGGAGAACCTCCTCGGAAACACCATATATTTT.

This chain uses TRBV29-1 with TRBJ2-5; 9 bases line up with TRBD1. After removal of 6 bases from V and 7 bases from J, the junction contained 9 bases not matched to a gene. The CDR3 is 13 amino acids. Germline loops: CDR1 SQVTM, CDR2 ANQGSEA. DNA for the CDR3: TGCAGCGTGCATGGGACAGGGATGGGGACCCAGTACTTC. This encodes CSVHGTGMGTQYF.

The gene calls are TRBV5-1 and TRBJ1-5, with D maybe TRBD1 (5 bases). Trimming left V 0 bases short and J 0 bases short, with 13 bases between. Germline loops: CDR1 SGHRS, CDR2 YFSETQ. The CDR3 totals 17 residues. CDR3 loop: CASSLAWRGNSNQPQHF. In nucleotides, the CDR3 is TGCGCCAGCAGCTTGGCCTGGAGGGGAAATAGCAATCAGCCCCAGCATTTT. Variable domain in full (rest from reference TRBV5-1 and TRBJ1-5): KAGVTQTPRYLIKTRGQQVTLSCSPISGHRSVSWYQQTPGQGLQFLFEYFSETQRNKGNFPGRFSGRQFSNSRSEMNVSTLELGDSALYLCASSLAWRGNSNQPQHFGDGTRLSIL.

The gene calls are TRBV7-8 and TRBJ2-2; 12 nucleotides agree with TRBD2. Trimming cost V 4 bases and J 5 bases; bases outside gene matches: 20. The V gene's germline CDR1 is SGHVS and CDR2 FQNEAQ. This CDR3 region has 21 residues. CDR3 coding DNA: TGTGCCAGCAGCTCGCGCCGTCTAGTGACTAGCGGGAGTAGGGGAACCGGGGAGCTGTTTTTT. Its translation is CASSSRRLVTSGSRGTGELFF.

The V call is TRBV6-1, the J call TRBJ2-7, with D tentatively TRBD1 (6 bases). Trimming took 0 bases from V and 3 from J, leaving 12 bases between them. The germline V gene has CDR1 MNHNS and CDR2 SASEGT. The CDR3 runs to 15 residues. The CDR3 region is CASSEARGQIYEQYF. CDR3 bases: TGTGCCAGCAGTGAAGCGAGAGGACAGATCTACGAGCAGTACTTC.

This sequence joins TRBV11-2 and TRBJ1-6; D uncertain. In germline, CDR1 is SGHAT, CDR2 FQNNGV. Trimming removed 5 bases from V and 7 bases from J, with 15 bases in between. This CDR3 region has 15 residues. CDR3: CASSQLRGSNSPLHF. CDR3 bases: TGTGCCAGCAGCCAGTTGCGGGGATCGAATTCACCCCTCCACTTT.

The chain carries TRBV6-1 and TRBJ2-7, with D perhaps matching TRBD1 (6 bases). CDR1 and CDR2 (germline): MNHNS, SASEGT. This CDR3 region has 15 residues. Between the trimmed V and J ends, which lost 6 bases and 5 bases, there was a span of 20 bases. The CDR3 region is CASRENVAGVDEQYF. In nucleotides, the CDR3 is TGTGCCAGCAGGGAAAATGTAGCAGGGGTGGACGAGCAGTACTTC.

There are a few counts of this clone. The rearrangement joins TRBV6-5 to TRBJ2-7; 7 bases map to TRBD2. This CDR3 is 15 amino acids long. Trimming at V came to 0 bases and at J to 4 bases, leaving 6 bases not matched to a gene. Germline values: CDR1 MNHEY, CDR2 SVGAGI. CDR3 nucleotide sequence: TGTGCCAGCAGTTACTCGTCCAGCGGGACTTACGAGCAGTACTTC. This sequence encodes CASSYSSSGTYEQYF.

This clone was found a few times. The rearrangement joins TRBV4-1 to TRBJ2-7, with D perhaps TRBD2 (6 bases). CDR3 length: 16 residues. From germline, CDR1 is MGHRA and CDR2 YSYEKL. The V gene lost 0 bases and the J gene lost 3 bases, with 15 bases spanning the gap. CDR3 loop: CASSQDSRGLLYEQYF. CDR3 DNA: TGCGCCAGCAGCCAAGATTCGAGGGGACTGCTCTACGAGCAGTACTTC.

This chain links TRBV19 with TRBJ1-1; 7 bases are a match to TRBD1. Germline CDR1 and CDR2: LNHDA and SQIVND (reference sequence). The CDR3 sequence is 12 residues long. V trimming: 10 bases; J trimming: 13 bases; junction bases outside the gene matches: 15. CDR3 residues: CATSTGTALIFF. The CDR3 bases are TGTGCCACCTCGACCGGGACAGCTTTAATTTTCTTT.

This clone was counted a few times. V gene TRBV7-8 combines with J gene TRBJ2-5; D unresolved. The J call is doubtful: the DNA matches TRBJ2-7 better. This CDR3 spans 16 amino acids. Germline V gene data show CDR1 as SGHVS and CDR2 as FQNEAQ. The CDR3 nucleotides read TGTGCCAGCAGCTCGTACCGGGTTCAACCTCCCCACGAGCAGTACTTC. Translating gives CASSSYRVQPPHEQYF.

The chain uses TRBV28 and TRBJ1-2, with D possibly matching TRBD1 (6 bases). V lost 5 bases and J 0 bases, leaving 13 bases between the germline ends. The germline CDR1 and CDR2 sequences are MDHEN and SYDVKM. The CDR3 length is 15 residues. CDR3 nucleotides: TGTGCCAGCAGTCCGTGGACAGTTTCTAACTATGGCTACACCTTC. Its protein is CASSPWTVSNYGYTF.

This clone has a single count. CDR3 residues: CATSSGRSSYNEQFF. The CDR3 bases are TGTGCCACCAGCAGTGGCAGAAGCTCCTACAATGAGCAGTTCTTC. The V gene is TRBV15, the J gene TRBJ2-1; D remains ambiguous. From germline, CDR1 is LNHNV and CDR2 YYDKDF (reference sequence). The CDR3 is 15 residues long. V shed 3 bases and J shed 0 bases, with 9 bases lying between them.

Written as DNA, the CDR3 is TGTGCCAGTAGAACTCGGGACAGGGGGCCATACACTGAAGCTTTCTTT. Protein: CASRTRDRGPYTEAFF. The J gene is TRBJ1-1, the V gene TRBV19, with 12 bases aligning to TRBD1. CDR1 and CDR2 from the germline V gene are LNHDA and SQIVND (reference sequence). The V gene end was trimmed by 6 bases and the J gene end by 3 bases; junction bases not matched to a gene: 8. The CDR3 spans 16 residues. The full variable domain, its missing parts supplied by reference TRBV19 and TRBJ1-1, is DGGITQSPKYLFRKEGQNVTLSCEQNLNHDAMYWYRQDPGQGLRLIYYSQIVNDFQKGDIAEGYSVSREKKESFPLTVTSAQKNPTAFYLCASRTRDRGPYTEAFFGQGTRLTVV.

V and J are TRBV29-1 and TRBJ2-3; D might be TRBD1 (5 bases). V was shortened by 4 bases and J by 3 bases, with 17 bases between the two germline ends. The germline V gene encodes CDR1 SQVTM and CDR2 ANQGSEA. The CDR3 loop spans 15 amino acids. CDR3 sequence reads: CSVVWAQGRTDTQYF. In nucleotides, the CDR3 is TGCAGCGTTGTGTGGGCGCAGGGTCGAACAGATACGCAGTATTTT.

The rearrangement links TRBV4-1 to TRBJ2-1, with TRBD1 matching 7 bases. The CDR3 runs 17 residues. The germline V gene encodes CDR1 MGHRA and CDR2 YSYEKL. The V and J ends lost 6 bases and 0 bases, in that order; junction bases with no gene match: 11. CDR3 sequence (DNA): TGCGCCAGCAGAAGGGGGCAGGCCGTAAGCTCCTACAATGAGCAGTTCTTC. Amino acids: CASRRGQAVSSYNEQFF.

The V call is TRBV18, the J call TRBJ2-7, with unresolved D. Trimming stripped 2 bases from V and 2 bases from J, with 10 bases between. Germline V gene lookup returns CDR1 KGHSH and CDR2 LQKENI. The CDR3 consists of 14 residues. The CDR3 DNA follows: TGTGCCAGCTCACCAAGGCGGTCCACCTACGAGCAGTACTTC. Its translation is CASSPRRSTYEQYF.

This clone was recorded only once. The chain couples TRBV30 to TRBJ1-5; 10 nucleotides match TRBD1. Per the germline V gene, CDR1 is GTSNPN and CDR2 is SVGIG (reference sequence). V was clipped by 2 bases and J by 4 bases; unmatched bases: 5. This CDR3 region has 15 residues. CDR3 region: CAWSKTGGGNQPQHF. In nucleotides, the CDR3 is TGTGCCTGGAGTAAGACAGGGGGCGGGAATCAGCCCCAGCATTTT.

The CDR3: CASSGDSPYGYTF. DNA for the CDR3: TGTGCCAGCAGTGGAGACAGTCCCTATGGCTACACCTTC. The rearrangement joins TRBV2 to TRBJ1-2, with D maybe TRBD1 (5 bases). V was pared by 4 bases and J by 4 bases, with 10 bases between. Germline CDR1 reads SNHLY; CDR2 reads FYNNEI. This CDR3 region has 13 residues. The full variable domain, with the rest looked up from reference TRBV2 and TRBJ1-2, is EPEVTQTPSHQVTQMGQEVILRCVPISNHLYFYWYRQILGQKVEFLVSFYNNEISEKSEIFDDQFSVERPDGSNFTLKIRSTKLEDSAMYFCASSGDSPYGYTFGSGTRLTVV.

The V call is TRBV28, the J call TRBJ2-7, with D possibly TRBD2 on 6 matching bases. Trimming took 3 bases from V and 5 from J, leaving 14 bases between them. Looked up from germline, CDR1 is MDHEN and CDR2 is SYDVKM. CDR3 length: 14 residues. Written as DNA, the CDR3 is TGTGCCAGCAGTTTTTCGGGGGTTCAGGACGAGCAGTACTTC. The encoded protein is CASSFSGVQDEQYF.

The chain has TRBV30 and TRBJ1-5; 9 bases align to TRBD1. The CDR3 spans 14 residues. Trimming cost V 5 bases and J 1 base; bases outside gene matches: 3. The germline V gene encodes CDR1 GTSNPN and CDR2 SVGIG (reference sequence). The CDR3 is CAWGTGLSNQPQHF. The CDR3 nucleotides read TGTGCCTGGGGGACAGGGCTAAGCAATCAGCCCCAGCATTTT. Full variable domain (missing parts from reference TRBV30 and TRBJ1-5): SQTIHQWPATLVQPVGSPLSLECTVEGTSNPNLYWYRQAAGRGLQLLFYSVGIGQISSEVPQNLSASRPQDRQFILSSKKLLLSDSGFYLCAWGTGLSNQPQHFGDGTRLSIL.

The chain links TRBV13 to TRBJ2-1; D gene unclear. The ends were cut back, 2 bases at V and 9 bases at J, with 8 bases in the middle. This CDR3 comprises 12 residues. Germline lookup yields CDR1 PRHDT and CDR2 FYEKMQ (reference sequence). CDR3 DNA sequence: TGTGCCAGCAGCTTAATAGTTGGTGAGCAGTTCTTC. It yields the protein CASSLIVGEQFF.

This chain links TRBV7-9 with TRBJ1-2, with 7 bases aligning to TRBD1. Germline V gene sequence: CDR1 SEHNR, CDR2 FQNEAQ (reference sequence). CDR3 length: 17 amino acids. With 5 bases clipped from V and 8 bases from J, the junction kept 20 bases outside the gene matches. CDR3 DNA: TGTGCCAGCAGCACAGAGGGTGGGGACAGTCTCCCCGGAGGCTACACCTTC. Translating gives CASSTEGGDSLPGGYTF.

The chain combines TRBV27 with TRBJ2-7; 7 nucleotides align to TRBD2. Germline-derived CDR1 and CDR2 are MNHEY and SMNVEV (reference sequence). Trimming cost V 5 bases and J 4 bases; bases outside gene matches: 11. This CDR3 is built from 15 residues. The CDR3 region is CASSRSSGAGYEQYF. In DNA, the CDR3 is TGTGCCAGCAGTAGGTCGAGCGGGGCGGGATACGAGCAGTACTTC.

The chain joins TRBV5-1 to TRBJ1-1; 7 positions match TRBD1. Germline CDR1 SGHRS, CDR2 YFSETQ. Trimming cost V 0 bases and J 7 bases; bases outside gene matches: 3. The CDR3 runs 13 residues. CDR3 region: CASSLDRQGEAFF. CDR3 bases: TGCGCCAGCAGCTTGGATCGACAGGGTGAAGCTTTCTTT. Full variable domain (missing parts from reference TRBV5-1 and TRBJ1-1): KAGVTQTPRYLIKTRGQQVTLSCSPISGHRSVSWYQQTPGQGLQFLFEYFSETQRNKGNFPGRFSGRQFSNSRSEMNVSTLELGDSALYLCASSLDRQGEAFFGQGTRLTVV.